One sample yielded the 26 T cell receptor beta chains listed below, sequenced in a study of CD8 T cells in ankylosing spondylitis. TCRdb reanalysed the 5' RACE reads using MiXCR and keeps one entry per CDR3 protein. Among some 150,000 distinct CDR3 sequences listed, roughly an eighth were seen once. The specimen was blood, either unsorted or a sorted T cell fraction (not recorded which). The origin of the receptors is a female donor with ankylosing spondylitis or in good health (not recorded which).

This clonotype showed up many times. This chain connects TRBV29-1 to TRBJ2-3; no firm D call. The V end was cut by 7 bases, the J end by 1 base, with 9 bases between. The CDR3 runs 12 residues. The germline V gene encodes CDR1 SQVTM and CDR2 ANQGSEA. CDR3 sequence reads: CSDDGGTDTQYF. The DNA for the CDR3 is TGCAGCGATGACGGCGGCACAGATACGCAGTATTTT.

Ten or more counts support this clonotype. The rearrangement links TRBV12-3 or TRBV12-4 to TRBJ2-1, with 8 bases aligning to TRBD2. The CDR3 is 16 amino acids. The V and J ends lost 8 bases and 5 bases, in that order; junction bases with no gene match: 14. CDR3 in amino acids: CASAPPRGGLNNEQFF. CDR3 in DNA: TGTGCCAGCGCTCCGCCTCGGGGGGGCCTAAACAATGAGCAGTTCTTC.

The J gene is TRBJ2-7, the V gene TRBV18; D remains ambiguous. The V gene lost 3 bases and the J gene lost 3 bases, with 3 bases spanning the gap. CDR1 KGHSH and CDR2 LQKENI come from the germline V gene. This CDR3 region has 11 residues. CDR3 nucleotides: TGTGCCAGCTCACCGGACTACGAGCAGTACTTC. Encoded protein: CASSPDYEQYF. The complete variable domain, with remaining parts taken from reference TRBV18 and TRBJ2-7, reads NAGVMQNPRHLVRRRGQEARLRCSPMKGHSHVYWYRQLPEEGLKFMVYLQKENIIDESGMPKERFSAEFPKEGPSILRIQQVVRGDSAAYFCASSPDYEQYFGPGTRLTVT.

V usage is TRBV6-5 and J usage is TRBJ2-3, with TRBD2 as a possible D gene (5 bases). Germline V gene data show CDR1 as MNHEY and CDR2 as SVGAGI. V was pared by 0 bases and J by 1 base, with 11 bases between. This CDR3 contains 16 residues. This chain's CDR3 is CASSYSSGPGTDTQYF. The CDR3, as DNA: TGTGCCAGCAGTTACTCGAGCGGCCCCGGCACAGATACGCAGTATTTT.

This clonotype came up many times. V is TRBV27 and J is TRBJ1-1; D is unresolved. Germline-derived CDR1 and CDR2 are MNHEY and SMNVEV (reference sequence). The germline V and J ends were trimmed by 5 bases and 0 bases, with 7 bases remaining between them. CDR3 length equals 13 residues. CDR3 sequence reads: CASSPFLNTEAFF. In DNA, the CDR3 is TGTGCCAGCAGTCCGTTCCTGAACACTGAAGCTTTCTTT.

This clonotype was recorded at least ten times. The gene calls are TRBV28 and TRBJ2-1; 11 nucleotides line up with TRBD2. Germline lookup yields CDR1 MDHEN and CDR2 SYDVKM. The trim removed 8 bases at V and 0 bases at J, leaving 9 bases unmatched. CDR3 length equals 17 residues. In DNA form, the CDR3 reads TGTGCCAGCGTTAGCGGGGGGGCCCGGAGCTCCTACAATGAGCAGTTCTTC. Translating gives CASVSGGARSSYNEQFF.

On this clonotype itself: Given a much more abundant clone one base away, this may be a read error. The CDR3 DNA sequence: TGTGCCGCCAGCAGAATACTAGCGAAACTCCAAGAGACCCAGTACTTC. This codes for CAASRILAKLQETQYF. The chain couples TRBV15 to TRBJ2-5; 7 nucleotides line up with TRBD2. The CDR3 covers 16 residues. The germline gives CDR1 LNHNV, CDR2 YYDKDF (reference sequence).

This clonotype was observed many times. The chain has TRBV6-1 and TRBJ1-2; no definite D call. V lost 5 bases and J 2 bases, leaving 9 bases between the germline ends. This CDR3 has 13 amino acids. Germline-derived CDR1 and CDR2 are MNHNS and SASEGT. The CDR3 DNA sequence: TGTGCCAGCAGTCCCATTCGCAACTATGGCTACACCTTC. This gives the protein CASSPIRNYGYTF.

This clonotype was observed at least ten times. The rearrangement joins TRBV29-1 to TRBJ1-2; D remains unclear. The CDR3 length is 12 residues. Germline lookup yields CDR1 SQVTM and CDR2 ANQGSEA. V was pared by 7 bases and J by 4 bases, with 13 bases between. CDR3 bases: TGCAGCGCTGTAGAAGGCGGCTATGGCTACACCTTC. Protein product: CSAVEGGYGYTF.

There are many counts of this clonotype. The J gene is TRBJ1-3, the V gene TRBV12-3 or TRBV12-4; no definite D call. Trimming cost V 8 bases and J 0 bases, with 14 bases left between them. The CDR3 has 15 amino acids. The CDR3 loop is CASRRGSGSGNTIYF. The CDR3 DNA sequence: TGTGCCAGCCGTCGCGGGAGTGGCTCTGGAAACACCATATATTTT.

The sample holds many counts of this clonotype. The rearrangement uses TRBV7-9 and TRBJ2-7; maybe TRBD2 (5 bases). Germline CDR1 is SEHNR and CDR2 is FQNEAQ (reference sequence). The CDR3 has 13 residues. V was cut by 2 bases and J by 10 bases, with 15 bases left in between. This CDR3 is CASSLSSLGRQYF. In nucleotides, the CDR3 is TGTGCCAGCAGCTTATCCTCTTTGGGGAGACAGTACTTC.

This clonotype was observed at least ten times. V usage is TRBV7-9 and J usage is TRBJ1-6, with D perhaps TRBD1 (5 bases). The CDR3 loop spans 11 amino acids. Germline V gene sequence: CDR1 SEHNR, CDR2 FQNEAQ (reference sequence). V was pared by 1 base and J by 13 bases, with 5 bases between. CDR3 nucleotide sequence: TGTGCCAGCAGCTTAGGGGGGCCCCTCCACTTT. Translated, it gives CASSLGGPLHF.

Many counts were recorded for this clonotype. The CDR3, as DNA: TGTGCCAGCCGGAATTGGGACACGAGAGACACTGAAGCTTTCTTT. Translating it yields CASRNWDTRDTEAFF. The V and J genes are TRBV28 and TRBJ1-1, with D tentatively TRBD1 (6 bases). Trimming left V 8 bases short and J 3 bases short, with 19 bases between. Per germline, CDR1 MDHEN and CDR2 SYDVKM. The CDR3 contains 15 residues.

This clonotype has a count of ten or more. The J gene is TRBJ1-1, the V gene TRBV5-1, with D possibly TRBD1 on 5 matching bases. Per germline, CDR1 SGHRS and CDR2 YFSETQ. This CDR3 contains 14 residues. Trimming shortened V by 0 bases and J by 1 base, and 7 bases separated the two germline ends. The DNA for the CDR3 is TGCGCCAGCAGCTTGGAGGGGCGGAACACTGAAGCTTTCTTT. This encodes CASSLEGRNTEAFF.

This clonotype was seen many times. The gene calls are TRBV28 and TRBJ2-3; D may be TRBD2 (5 bases). The germline gives CDR1 MDHEN, CDR2 SYDVKM. The CDR3 length is 14 residues. Trimming took 9 bases from V and 2 from J, leaving 15 bases between them. The DNA for the CDR3 is TGTGCCAGGTCTAGCCCCCCGTACACAGATACGCAGTATTTT. This codes for CARSSPPYTDTQYF.

This clonotype was counted ten times or more. The J gene is TRBJ2-1, the V gene TRBV11-3; 7 nucleotides match TRBD2. CDR1 and CDR2 (germline): SGHNT, YENEEA. V trimming: 1 base; J trimming: 8 bases; junction bases outside the gene matches: 8. CDR3 size: 15 residues. CDR3 sequence: CASSLAGGSSHEQFF. The CDR3 nucleotides read TGTGCCAGCAGCTTAGCGGGGGGTTCCTCGCATGAGCAGTTCTTC.

This clonotype was seen a few times. V gene TRBV7-9 combines with J gene TRBJ2-7, with D possibly matching TRBD2 (5 bases). Deletions cut 2 bases from V and 8 bases from J, with 13 bases between. This CDR3 spans 13 amino acids. CDR1 SEHNR and CDR2 FQNEAQ come from the germline V gene (reference sequence). CDR3 coding DNA: TGTGCCAGCAGCTTATTGGCGGCTAGCAAGCAGTACTTC. Translated: CASSLLAASKQYF.

This clonotype was observed at least ten times. The chain has TRBV7-3 and TRBJ1-1, with unresolved D. Trimming took off 2 bases at V and 1 base at J, with 8 bases between the two ends. CDR3 length: 14 residues. CDR1 is SGHTA, CDR2 FQGTGA, per germline. The CDR3 DNA follows: TGTGCCAGCAGCTTAGAACCGACGAACACTGAAGCTTTCTTT. Its protein product is CASSLEPTNTEAFF. The variable domain in full, completed from reference TRBV7-3 and TRBJ1-1, reads GAGVSQTPSNKVTEKGKYVELRCDPISGHTALYWYRQSLGQGPEFLIYFQGTGAADDSGLPNDRFFAVRPEGSVSTLKIQRTERGDSAVYLCASSLEPTNTEAFFGQGTRLTVV.

This clonotype was picked up a small number of times. This chain links TRBV18 with TRBJ1-1, with D hard to call. Trimming stripped 1 base from V and 3 bases from J, with 12 bases between. This CDR3 comprises 15 residues. Germline V gives CDR1 KGHSH, CDR2 LQKENI. The CDR3 protein is CASSPLEGIDTEAFF. CDR3 coding DNA: TGTGCCAGCTCACCACTGGAGGGTATAGACACTGAAGCTTTCTTT.

This clonotype was observed at least ten times. The CDR3 reads CASSFAPTNSYEQYF. CDR3 nucleotide sequence: TGTGCCAGCAGCTTTGCACCTACCAACTCCTACGAGCAGTACTTC. This chain links TRBV7-2 with TRBJ2-7; D ambiguous. This CDR3 comprises 15 residues. V gave up 3 bases and J gave up 0 bases, with 12 bases separating them. The germline CDR1 and CDR2 sequences are SGHTA and FQGNSA.

This clonotype was seen at least ten times. The chain joins TRBV20-1 to TRBJ2-3; 11 nucleotides align to TRBD2. This CDR3 spans 16 amino acids. V dropped 4 bases and J dropped 2; count of bases not matched to a gene: 8. Germline CDR1 DFQATT, CDR2 SNEGSKA (reference sequence). CDR3: CSATQLAGDSTDTQYF. The CDR3 DNA follows: TGCAGTGCTACCCAACTAGCGGGAGATTCCACAGATACGCAGTATTTT.

This clonotype was recorded many times. The rearrangement joins TRBV12-3 or TRBV12-4 to TRBJ2-2; TRBD2 agrees at 9 bases. This CDR3 comprises 16 residues. The V segment lost 0 bases and the J segment 3 bases; nucleotides outside the gene matches: 2. The CDR3 region has the DNA TGTGCCAGCAGTTTAGCGGGCGGGAGGGACACCGGGGAGCTGTTTTTT. Residues: CASSLAGGRDTGELFF.

Comments on this clonotype: The junction and the germline gene differ at one end; a read error may be behind it. CDR3 region: CTSSANRGYEQYF. DNA for the CDR3: TGTACCAGTAGCGCAAACAGGGGTTACGAGCAGTACTTC. The chain combines TRBV19 with TRBJ2-7, with TRBD1 identical over 7 bases. CDR1 is LNHDA, CDR2 SQIVND, per germline (reference sequence). The CDR3 consists of 13 residues.

In its sample, this clonotype was seen many times. The chain carries TRBV5-5 and TRBJ2-5; D unresolved. Trimming left V 0 bases short and J 1 base short, with 7 bases between. The CDR3 totals 14 residues. Per germline, CDR1 SGHKS and CDR2 YYEKEE (reference sequence). The CDR3, as DNA: TGTGCCAGCAGCTTGGGAGACTCCCAAGAGACCCAGTACTTC. It specifies CASSLGDSQETQYF.

This clonotype was seen repeatedly, ten times or more. V is TRBV14 and J is TRBJ1-4; no reliable D call. In germline, CDR1 is SGHDN, CDR2 FVKESK. The CDR3 extends over 19 amino acids. The V and J ends lost 1 base and 3 bases respectively, with 21 bases between them. The chain's CDR3 is CASSQGRASTNIANEKLFF. The CDR3 DNA reads as TGTGCCAGCAGCCAAGGAAGGGCTTCGACCAACATTGCTAATGAAAAACTGTTTTTT.

The chain carries TRBV11-2 and TRBJ2-1; unclear D gene. The CDR3 has 13 residues. The V end was cut by 2 bases, the J end by 7 bases, with 9 bases between. CDR1 and CDR2 (germline): SGHAT, FQNNGV. The CDR3 DNA reads as TGTGCCAGCAGCTTATTACCGCCGAATGAGCAGTTCTTC. Its translation: CASSLLPPNEQFF.